This is a list of T cell receptor beta chains from one sample in a study of T-cell reconstitution after alpha-beta-depleted transplantation in children. TCRdb processed the PCR reads anew with MiXCR; each CDR3 protein has one entry. This table has 700,000 to 950,000 distinct CDR3 sequences, approximately 15% appearing once. Specimen: PBMCs, mostly from graft donor cells, collected 360 days after TCRalphabeta/CD19-depleted stem cell transplant. These receptors all come from a male patient between 10 and 17 years old who had a stem cell transplant for acute lymphoblastic leukemia, so the T cells may come from the graft donor. CDR3s include the opening cysteine and the closing phenylalanine or tryptophan. D genes are given only for firm matches. The size of a clone is reported for some rows only, either as once, few or many, or as a class for expanded clones.

>TRBV7-3|TRBJ2-5|.|TRBD2
TGTGCCAGCACCAACGAAGCTAGCGGGAGTGTCGAAGAGACCCAGTACTTC
CASTNEASGSVEETQYF
>TRBV7-9|TRBJ1-2|few|.
TGTGCCAGCAGCTTCGGATCTGGGTTCTACACCTTC
CASSFGSGFYTF
>TRBV5-1|TRBJ2-6|few|TRBD1
TGCGCCAGCAGCTCGATGTGGGGACAGGGATCTGGGGCCAACGTCCTGACTTTC
CASSSMWGQGSGANVLTF
>TRBV5-1|TRBJ2-1|many|.
TGCGCCAGCAGCTTGGTGTCTAGGTATGAGCAGTTCTTC
CASSLVSRYEQFF
>TRBV20-1|TRBJ2-3|many|TRBD1
TGCAGTGCTCATCCAGGACAGGGGGCTTTGGATACGCAGTATTTT
CSAHPGQGALDTQYF
>TRBV29-1|TRBJ1-2|few|.
TGCAGCGTTGATGATAACTTCGGAGGCTACACCTTC
CSVDDNFGGYTF
>TRBV5-1|TRBJ1-1|many|.
TGCGCCAGCAGCCCGGAGGGGAACACTGAAGCTTTCTTT
CASSPEGNTEAFF
>TRBV5-6|TRBJ2-1|.|.
TGTGCCAGCAGCTCCGTTAGCGGAGCTAAGCAGTTCTTC
CASSSVSGAKQFF
>TRBV20-1|TRBJ2-1|many|TRBD2
TGCAGTGCTAGAGATAGAGGCCTAGCGGGAGGGGGTGGTGAGCAGTTCTTC
CSARDRGLAGGGGEQFF
>TRBV11-2|TRBJ2-7|many|TRBD2
TGTGCCAGCAGCTCCCTAGCGGGAGTCCCTTTATCCTACGAGCAGTACTTC
CASSSLAGVPLSYEQYF
>TRBV6-5|TRBJ2-3|many|.
TGTGCCAGCAGTTACGACACTTTAGGGGCTACGCAGTATTTT
CASSYDTLGATQYF
>TRBV5-1|TRBJ1-4|.|.
TGCGCCAGCAGCCCACCGATTAGTGAAAAACTGTTTTTT
CASSPPISEKLFF
>TRBV5-1|TRBJ2-2|.|TRBD1
TGCGCCAGCAGCCCGACAGGGGTGAACACCGGGGAGCTGTTTTTT
CASSPTGVNTGELFF
>TRBV5-1|TRBJ2-1|few|.
TGCGCCAGCAGCTTTGATGGCGGGAACTACAATGAGCAGTTCTTC
CASSFDGGNYNEQFF
>TRBV2|TRBJ2-7|.|TRBD2
TGTGCCAGCAAAACTAGCGGAATCTCCTACGAGCAGTACTTC
CASKTSGISYEQYF
>TRBV29-1|TRBJ2-1|many|.
TGCAGCGATATAACCAGGGAATCCTACAATGAGCAGTTCTTC
CSDITRESYNEQFF